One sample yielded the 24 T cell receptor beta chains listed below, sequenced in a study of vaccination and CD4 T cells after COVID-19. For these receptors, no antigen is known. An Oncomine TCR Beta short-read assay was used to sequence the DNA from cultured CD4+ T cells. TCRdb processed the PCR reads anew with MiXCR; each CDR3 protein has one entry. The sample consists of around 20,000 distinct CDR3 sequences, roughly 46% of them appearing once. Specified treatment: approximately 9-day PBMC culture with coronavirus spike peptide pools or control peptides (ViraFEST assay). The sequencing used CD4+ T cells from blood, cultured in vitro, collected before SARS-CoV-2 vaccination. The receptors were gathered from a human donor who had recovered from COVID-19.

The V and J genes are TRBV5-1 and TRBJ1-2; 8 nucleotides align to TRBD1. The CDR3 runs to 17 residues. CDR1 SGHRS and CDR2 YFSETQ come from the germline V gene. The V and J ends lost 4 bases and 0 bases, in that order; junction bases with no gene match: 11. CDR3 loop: CASSPAGTGRANYGYTF. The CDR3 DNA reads TGCGCCAGCAGCCCGGCTGGGACAGGTCGTGCTAACTATGGCTACACCTTC.

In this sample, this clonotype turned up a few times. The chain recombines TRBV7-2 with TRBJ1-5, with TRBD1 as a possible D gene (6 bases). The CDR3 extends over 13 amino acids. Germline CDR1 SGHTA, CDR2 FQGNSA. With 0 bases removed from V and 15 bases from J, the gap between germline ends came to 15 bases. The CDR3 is CASSLAQGRVRHF. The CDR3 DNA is TGTGCCAGCAGCTTAGCCCAGGGGCGGGTTCGGCATTTT. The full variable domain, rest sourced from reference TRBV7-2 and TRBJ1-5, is GAGVSQSPSNKVTEKGKDVELRCDPISGHTALYWYRQSLGQGLEFLIYFQGNSAPDKSGLPSDRFSAERTGGSVSTLTIQRTQQEDSAVYLCASSLAQGRVRHFGDGTRLSIL.

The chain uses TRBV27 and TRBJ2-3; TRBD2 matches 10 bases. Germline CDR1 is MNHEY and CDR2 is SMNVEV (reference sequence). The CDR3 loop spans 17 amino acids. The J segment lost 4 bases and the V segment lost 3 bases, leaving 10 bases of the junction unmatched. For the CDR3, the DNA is TGTGCCAGCAGTTTGAAGCGGGGGGGCCAAAGGGCAGATACGCAGTATTTT. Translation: CASSLKRGGQRADTQYF.

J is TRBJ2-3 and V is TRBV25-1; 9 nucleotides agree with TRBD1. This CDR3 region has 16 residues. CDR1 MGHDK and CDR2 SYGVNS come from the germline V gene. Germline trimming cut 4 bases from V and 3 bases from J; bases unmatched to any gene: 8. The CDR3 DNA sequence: TGTGCCAGCAGTGCCATGGGGACAGGGCGTACAGATACGCAGTATTTT. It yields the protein CASSAMGTGRTDTQYF.

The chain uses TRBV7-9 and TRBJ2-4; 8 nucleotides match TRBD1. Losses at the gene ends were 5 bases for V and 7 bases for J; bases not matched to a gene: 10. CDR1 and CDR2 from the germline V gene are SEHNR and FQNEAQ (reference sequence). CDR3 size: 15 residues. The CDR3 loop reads CASSPQTGENNIQYF. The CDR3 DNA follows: TGTGCCAGCAGCCCGCAGACAGGGGAAAATAACATTCAGTACTTC.

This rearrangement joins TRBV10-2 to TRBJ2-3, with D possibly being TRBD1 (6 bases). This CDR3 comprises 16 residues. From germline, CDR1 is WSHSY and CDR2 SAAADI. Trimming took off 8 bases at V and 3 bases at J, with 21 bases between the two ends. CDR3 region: CASGYKQGIGTDTQYF. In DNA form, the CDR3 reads TGCGCCAGCGGATACAAACAGGGAATAGGTACAGATACGCAGTATTTT.

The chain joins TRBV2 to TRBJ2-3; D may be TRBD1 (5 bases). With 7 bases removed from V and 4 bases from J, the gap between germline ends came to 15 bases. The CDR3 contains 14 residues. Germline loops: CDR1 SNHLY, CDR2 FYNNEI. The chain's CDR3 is CASKESVGADTQYF. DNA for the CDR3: TGTGCCAGCAAGGAGAGCGTAGGGGCAGATACGCAGTATTTT.

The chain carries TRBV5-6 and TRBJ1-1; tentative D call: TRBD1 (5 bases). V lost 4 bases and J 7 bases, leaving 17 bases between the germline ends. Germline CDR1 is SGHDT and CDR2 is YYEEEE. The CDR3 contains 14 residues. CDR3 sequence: CASSPTYSGIEAFF. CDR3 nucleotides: TGTGCCAGCAGCCCCACTTACTCAGGGATTGAAGCTTTCTTT. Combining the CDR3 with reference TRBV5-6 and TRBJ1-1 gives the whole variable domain DAGVTQSPTHLIKTRGQQVTLRCSPKSGHDTVSWYQQALGQGPQFIFQYYEEEERQRGNFPDRFSGHQFPNYSSELNVNALLLGDSALYLCASSPTYSGIEAFFGQGTRLTVV.

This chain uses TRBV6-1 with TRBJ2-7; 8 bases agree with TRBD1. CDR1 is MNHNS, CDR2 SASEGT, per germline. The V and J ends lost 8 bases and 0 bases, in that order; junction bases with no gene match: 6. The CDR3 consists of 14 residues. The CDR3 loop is CASLRQGNSYEQYF. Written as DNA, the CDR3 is TGTGCCAGCCTTCGACAGGGGAACTCCTACGAGCAGTACTTC.

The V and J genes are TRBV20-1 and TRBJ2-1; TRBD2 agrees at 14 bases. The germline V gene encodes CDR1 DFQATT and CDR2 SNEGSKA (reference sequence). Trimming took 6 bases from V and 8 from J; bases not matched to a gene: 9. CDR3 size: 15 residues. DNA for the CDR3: TGCAGTGCCCCAAGGGGGACTAGCGGGAGTTATGAGCAGTTCTTC. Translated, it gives CSAPRGTSGSYEQFF.

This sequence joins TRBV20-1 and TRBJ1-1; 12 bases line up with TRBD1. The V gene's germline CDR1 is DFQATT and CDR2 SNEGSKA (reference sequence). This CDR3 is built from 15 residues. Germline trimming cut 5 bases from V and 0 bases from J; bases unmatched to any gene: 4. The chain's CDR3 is CSASGTGGLNTEAFF. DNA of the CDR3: TGCAGTGCTTCAGGGACAGGGGGCCTGAACACTGAAGCTTTCTTT.

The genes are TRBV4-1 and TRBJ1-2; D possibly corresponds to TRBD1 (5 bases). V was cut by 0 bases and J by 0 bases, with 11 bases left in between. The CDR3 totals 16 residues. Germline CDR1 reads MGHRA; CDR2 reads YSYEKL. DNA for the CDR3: TGCGCCAGCAGCCAAGATGCGACAGTAACTAACTATGGCTACACCTTC. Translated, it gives CASSQDATVTNYGYTF.

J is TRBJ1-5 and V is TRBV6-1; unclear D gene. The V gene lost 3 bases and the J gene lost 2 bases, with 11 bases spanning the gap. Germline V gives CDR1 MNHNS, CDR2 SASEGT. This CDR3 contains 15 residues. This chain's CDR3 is CASSETLRRNQPQHF. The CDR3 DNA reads TGTGCCAGCAGTGAGACCCTCAGGCGCAATCAGCCCCAGCATTTT.

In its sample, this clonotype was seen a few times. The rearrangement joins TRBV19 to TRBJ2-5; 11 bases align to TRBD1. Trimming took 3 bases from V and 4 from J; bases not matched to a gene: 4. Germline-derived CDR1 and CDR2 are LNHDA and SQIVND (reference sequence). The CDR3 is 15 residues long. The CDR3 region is CASSIGTGGGETQYF. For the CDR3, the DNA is TGTGCCAGTAGTATCGGGACAGGGGGGGGAGAGACCCAGTACTTC.

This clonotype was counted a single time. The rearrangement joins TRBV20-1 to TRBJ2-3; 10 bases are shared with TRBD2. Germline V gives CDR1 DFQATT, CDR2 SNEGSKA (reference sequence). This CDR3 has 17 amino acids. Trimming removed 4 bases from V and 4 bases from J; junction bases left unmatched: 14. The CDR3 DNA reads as TGCAGTGCTACCCATCAATTGGCTAGCGGGAGCCCAGATACGCAGTATTTT. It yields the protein CSATHQLASGSPDTQYF.

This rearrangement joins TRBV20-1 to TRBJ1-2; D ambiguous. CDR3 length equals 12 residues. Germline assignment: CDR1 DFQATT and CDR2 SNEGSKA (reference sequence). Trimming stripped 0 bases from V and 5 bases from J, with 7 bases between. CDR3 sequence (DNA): TGCAGTGCTAGAGAGGGTGTTTATGGCTACACCTTC. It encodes CSAREGVYGYTF.

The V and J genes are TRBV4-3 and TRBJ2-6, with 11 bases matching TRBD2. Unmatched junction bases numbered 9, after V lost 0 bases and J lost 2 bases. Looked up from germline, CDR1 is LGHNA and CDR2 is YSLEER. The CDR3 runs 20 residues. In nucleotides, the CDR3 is TGCGCCAGCAGCCAAGATGTATGGCTAGCGGGAGGTACTGGGGCCAACGTCCTGACTTTC. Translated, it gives CASSQDVWLAGGTGANVLTF.

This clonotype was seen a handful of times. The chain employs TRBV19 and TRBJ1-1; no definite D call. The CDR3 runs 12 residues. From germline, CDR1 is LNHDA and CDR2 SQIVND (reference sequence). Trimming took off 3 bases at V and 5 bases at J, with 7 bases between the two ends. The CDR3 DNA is TGTGCCAGTAGTATTGATCAGACTGAAGCTTTCTTT. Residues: CASSIDQTEAFF. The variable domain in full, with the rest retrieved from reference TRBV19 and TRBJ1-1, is DGGITQSPKYLFRKEGQNVTLSCEQNLNHDAMYWYRQDPGQGLRLIYYSQIVNDFQKGDIAEGYSVSREKKESFPLTVTSAQKNPTAFYLCASSIDQTEAFFGQGTRLTVV.

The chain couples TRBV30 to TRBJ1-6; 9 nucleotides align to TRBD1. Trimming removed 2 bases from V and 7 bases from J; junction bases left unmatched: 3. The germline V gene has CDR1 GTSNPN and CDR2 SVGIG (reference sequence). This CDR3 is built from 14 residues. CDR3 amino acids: CAWSSGTGNSPLHF. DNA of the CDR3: TGTGCCTGGAGTTCCGGGACAGGGAATTCACCCCTCCACTTT.

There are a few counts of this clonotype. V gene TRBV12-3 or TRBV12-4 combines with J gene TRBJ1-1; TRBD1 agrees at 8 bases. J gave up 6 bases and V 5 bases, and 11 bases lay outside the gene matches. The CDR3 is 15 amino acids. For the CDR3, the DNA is TGTGCCAGCAGTCCTCGACAGGGGCCTGAGTCTGAAGCTTTCTTT. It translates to CASSPRQGPESEAFF.

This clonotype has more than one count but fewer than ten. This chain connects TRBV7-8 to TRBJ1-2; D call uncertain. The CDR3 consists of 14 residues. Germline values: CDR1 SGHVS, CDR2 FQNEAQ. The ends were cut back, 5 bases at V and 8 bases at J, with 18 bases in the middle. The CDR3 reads CASSPQTLHGGYTF. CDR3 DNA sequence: TGTGCCAGCAGCCCACAGACGCTCCACGGAGGCTACACCTTC. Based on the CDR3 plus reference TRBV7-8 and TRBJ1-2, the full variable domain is GAGVSQSPRYKVAKRGQDVALRCDPISGHVSLFWYQQALGQGPEFLTYFQNEAQLDKSGLPSDRFFAERPEGSVSTLKIQRTQQEDSAVYLCASSPQTLHGGYTFGSGTRLTVV.

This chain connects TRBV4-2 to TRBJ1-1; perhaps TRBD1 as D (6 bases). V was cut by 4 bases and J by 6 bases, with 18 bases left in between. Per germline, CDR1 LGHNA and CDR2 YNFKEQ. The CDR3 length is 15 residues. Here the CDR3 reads CASSPSGRGNAEAFF. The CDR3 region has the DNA TGTGCCAGCAGCCCGTCGGGCAGGGGCAATGCTGAAGCTTTCTTT.

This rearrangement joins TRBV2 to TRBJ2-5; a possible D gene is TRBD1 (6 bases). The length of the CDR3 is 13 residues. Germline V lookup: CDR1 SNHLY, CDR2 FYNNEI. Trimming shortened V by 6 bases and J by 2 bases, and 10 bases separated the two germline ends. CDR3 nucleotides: TGTGCCAGCAGACGGGACATACAAGAGACCCAGTACTTC. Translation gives CASRRDIQETQYF.

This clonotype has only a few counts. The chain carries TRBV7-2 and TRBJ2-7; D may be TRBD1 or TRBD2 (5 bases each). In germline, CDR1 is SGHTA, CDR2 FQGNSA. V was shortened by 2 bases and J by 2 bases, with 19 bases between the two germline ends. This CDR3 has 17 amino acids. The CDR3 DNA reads TGTGCCAGCAGCTTAAAGAGGGACCACACCACCCCCTACGAGCAGTACTTC. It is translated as CASSLKRDHTTPYEQYF.